The 29 T cell receptor beta chains below all came from one sample that was sequenced in a study of blood T cells in healthy people across ages. It was with a sample-barcoded 5' primer and a J-beta primer mix that a second PCR of roughly 6 to 11 cycles was run. One entry per CDR3 protein results from TCRdb running MiXCR on the 5' RACE reads. The sample shows 1.5 million to 2 million distinct CDR3 sequences, roughly 52% of them seen only once. Material for sequencing was blood. The origin of the receptors is a woman in her 40s in good health.

V and J are TRBV29-1 and TRBJ1-1; D is possibly TRBD1 (6 bases). V lost 7 bases and J 5 bases, leaving 14 bases between the germline ends. In germline, CDR1 is SQVTM, CDR2 ANQGSEA. CDR3 length: 12 amino acids. The CDR3 region is CSGTGRRTEAFF. The CDR3 DNA reads as TGCAGCGGCACAGGGCGGAGAACTGAAGCTTTCTTT.

V is TRBV5-1 and J is TRBJ2-4, with 7 bases that match TRBD2. Germline V CDR1 and CDR2: SGHRS, YFSETQ. This CDR3 is 11 amino acids long. V shed 7 bases and J 13 bases; nucleotides not matched to a gene: 8. The CDR3 loop reads CASGEGRLQYF. CDR3 nucleotide sequence: TGCGCCAGCGGGGAGGGACGACTGCAGTACTTC.

The CDR3 sequence is CASSPSSGETYNEQFF. The CDR3 DNA is TGTGCCAGCAGTCCCTCTAGCGGGGAGACCTACAATGAGCAGTTCTTC. The chain carries TRBV27 and TRBJ2-1; 9 nucleotides match TRBD2. The CDR3 length is 16 residues. Losses at the gene ends were 5 bases for V and 2 bases for J; bases not matched to a gene: 7. Looked up from germline, CDR1 is MNHEY and CDR2 is SMNVEV (reference sequence).

This chain connects TRBV20-1 to TRBJ1-2, with no clear D. The germline V and J ends were trimmed by 0 bases and 4 bases, with 6 bases remaining between them. The CDR3 has 12 amino acids. Germline-derived CDR1 and CDR2 are DFQATT and SNEGSKA (reference sequence). The CDR3 reads CSAREKPYGYTF. DNA of the CDR3: TGCAGTGCTAGAGAGAAGCCCTATGGCTACACCTTC.

The J gene is TRBJ1-2, the V gene TRBV7-9; maybe TRBD1 (5 bases). The germline V gene encodes CDR1 SEHNR and CDR2 FQNEAQ (reference sequence). Trimming took off 4 bases at V and 1 base at J, with 10 bases between the two ends. This CDR3 has 14 residues. This chain's CDR3 is CASSYGQDNYGYTF. CDR3 DNA: TGTGCCAGCAGCTACGGACAAGATAACTATGGCTACACCTTC. Full variable domain (missing parts from reference TRBV7-9 and TRBJ1-2): DTGVSQNPRHKITKRGQNVTFRCDPISEHNRLYWYRQTLGQGPEFLTYFQNEAQLEKSRLLSDRFSAERPKGSFSTLEIQRTEQGDSAMYLCASSYGQDNYGYTFGSGTRLTVV.

The CDR3 region is CASTPVVMGPATHTDTQYF. The DNA of the CDR3 is TGTGCCAGCACCCCGGTGGTTATGGGGCCGGCGACACACACAGATACGCAGTATTTT. This chain connects TRBV12-3 or TRBV12-4 to TRBJ2-3, with D maybe TRBD1 (5 bases). Trimming took 7 bases from V and 2 from J, leaving 28 bases between them. CDR3 length equals 19 residues.

This clonotype was detected a few times. This chain uses TRBV20-1 with TRBJ2-5, with a possible D match to TRBD2 (5 bases). Trimming removed 5 bases at V and 4 bases at J, with 8 bases between. CDR3 length equals 11 residues. Germline V gene lookup returns CDR1 DFQATT and CDR2 SNEGSKA (reference sequence). The CDR3 sequence is CSALAPETQYF. The CDR3 region has the DNA TGCAGTGCTCTAGCCCCAGAGACCCAGTACTTC.

The chain employs TRBV20-1 and TRBJ2-1, with 9 nucleotides matching TRBD2. The V gene's germline CDR1 is DFQATT and CDR2 SNEGSKA (reference sequence). This CDR3 is built from 17 residues. Trimming removed 0 bases from V and 0 bases from J; junction bases left unmatched: 6. The CDR3, as DNA: TGCAGTGCTAGAGATGAAAGCGGGGGGAACTCCTACAATGAGCAGTTCTTC. Encoded protein: CSARDESGGNSYNEQFF.

CDR3 nucleotide sequence: TGTGCCAGCAGCCGTAACATATGGGACAGTAGAAATTCACCCCTCCACTTT. Its translation: CASSRNIWDSRNSPLHF. The chain joins TRBV4-2 to TRBJ1-6, with TRBD1 identical over 7 bases. From germline, CDR1 is LGHNA and CDR2 YNFKEQ. Unmatched junction bases numbered 13, after V lost 4 bases and J lost 7 bases. This CDR3 spans 17 amino acids.

The chain is built from TRBV3-1 and TRBJ2-5, with D maybe TRBD1 (5 bases). Germline loops: CDR1 LGHDT, CDR2 YNNKEL (reference sequence). The length of the CDR3 is 13 residues. With 3 bases removed from V and 4 bases from J, the gap between germline ends came to 9 bases. CDR3: CASSQGRLETQYF. CDR3 coding DNA: TGTGCCAGCAGCCAGGGGCGCTTAGAGACCCAGTACTTC.

This clonotype was observed a handful of times. The chain couples TRBV7-2 to TRBJ2-1; TRBD2 aligns across 7 bases. V trimming: 5 bases; J trimming: 4 bases; junction bases outside the gene matches: 11. Germline CDR1 and CDR2: SGHTA and FQGNSA. The CDR3 sequence is 16 residues long. The CDR3 nucleotides read TGTGCCAGCAGCGCACGGACTAGTCCCACTTACAATGAGCAGTTCTTC. This encodes CASSARTSPTYNEQFF.

V gene TRBV9 combines with J gene TRBJ2-1, with D maybe TRBD1 (5 bases). CDR1 is SGDLS and CDR2 is YYNGEE in the germline V gene. V dropped 3 bases and J dropped 8 bases, with 12 bases sitting between them. This CDR3 is built from 13 residues. The CDR3 DNA is TGTGCCAGCAGCGCGCAGGGTCTCCATGAGCAGTTCTTC. Translated: CASSAQGLHEQFF.

The rearrangement joins TRBV4-3 to TRBJ2-1; D is possibly TRBD1 (6 bases). V lost 1 base and J 6 bases, leaving 10 bases between the germline ends. The CDR3 length is 14 residues. Germline CDR1 LGHNA, CDR2 YSLEER. DNA for the CDR3: TGCGCCAGCAGCCAAGTCGAAGGGGGCAATGAGCAGTTCTTC. This translates into CASSQVEGGNEQFF.

The chain employs TRBV7-2 and TRBJ1-6; D gene unclear. This CDR3 spans 14 amino acids. Trimming removed 4 bases at V and 4 bases at J, with 8 bases between. The V gene's germline CDR1 is SGHTA and CDR2 FQGNSA. In DNA form, the CDR3 reads TGTGCCAGCAGCTGGTCTGGATATAATTCACCCCTCCACTTT. Amino acids: CASSWSGYNSPLHF.

This chain connects TRBV29-1 to TRBJ1-5; 9 positions match TRBD1. The CDR3 runs 14 residues. V was clipped by 5 bases and J by 6 bases; unmatched bases: 8. From germline, CDR1 is SQVTM and CDR2 ANQGSEA. The CDR3 loop is CSVSGTGISQPQHF. CDR3 nucleotide sequence: TGCAGCGTTTCCGGGACAGGGATCAGTCAGCCCCAGCATTTT. Full variable domain (rest looked up from reference TRBV29-1 and TRBJ1-5): SAVISQKPSRDICQRGTSLTIQCQVDSQVTMMFWYRQQPGQSLTLIATANQGSEATYESGFVIDKFPISRPNLTFSTLTVSNMSPEDSSIYLCSVSGTGISQPQHFGDGTRLSIL.

The J gene is TRBJ2-5, the V gene TRBV7-9; no firm D call. The V end lost 4 bases, the J end lost 1 base, and 16 bases lay between the germline ends. The CDR3 runs 16 residues. Germline assignment: CDR1 SEHNR and CDR2 FQNEAQ (reference sequence). CDR3 sequence (DNA): TGTGCCAGCAGCTCCTTGACTCAGTTGCCCCAAGAGACCCAGTACTTC. Protein sequence: CASSSLTQLPQETQYF. The whole variable domain, filled in from reference TRBV7-9 and TRBJ2-5, reads DTGVSQNPRHKITKRGQNVTFRCDPISEHNRLYWYRQTLGQGPEFLTYFQNEAQLEKSRLLSDRFSAERPKGSFSTLEIQRTEQGDSAMYLCASSSLTQLPQETQYFGPGTRLLVL.

The CDR3 spells CASSPGGSLSYEQYF. The CDR3 DNA sequence: TGTGCCAGCAGTCCGGGGGGGTCGCTATCCTACGAGCAGTACTTC. J is TRBJ2-7 and V is TRBV28, with 8 bases lining up with TRBD2. CDR3 size: 15 residues. With V trimmed by 5 bases and J by 1 base, 7 bases remained unmatched. The germline CDR1 and CDR2 sequences are MDHEN and SYDVKM.

The sample holds a few counts of this clonotype. V gene TRBV10-3 combines with J gene TRBJ2-5; the D gene could be TRBD1 or TRBD2 (5 bases each). This CDR3 is built from 13 residues. Trimming stripped 6 bases from V and 5 bases from J, with 13 bases between. Germline V CDR1 and CDR2: ENHRY, SYGVKD. CDR3 amino acids: CAIRGDGKETQYF. For the CDR3, the DNA is TGTGCCATCAGGGGGGATGGGAAGGAGACCCAGTACTTC.

The gene calls are TRBV18 and TRBJ2-1; D gene unclear. V dropped 3 bases and J dropped 8 bases, with 11 bases sitting between them. Germline loops: CDR1 KGHSH, CDR2 LQKENI. This CDR3 has 13 residues. This CDR3 reads CASSPVPTDEQFF. In nucleotides, the CDR3 is TGTGCCAGCTCACCGGTGCCAACGGATGAGCAGTTCTTC.

The CDR3 DNA reads TGCGCCAGCAGCCAGTTCACCGGGACAGGGGTCGGATACGAGCAGTACTTC. Protein product: CASSQFTGTGVGYEQYF. The chain links TRBV4-1 to TRBJ2-7; 10 nucleotides line up with TRBD1. The CDR3 loop spans 17 amino acids. Germline CDR1 MGHRA, CDR2 YSYEKL. With 3 bases clipped from V and 4 bases from J, the junction kept 12 bases outside the gene matches.

Of note for this clonotype: At one of its ends the junction is not consistent with the germline gene, which may arise from a read error. The chain joins TRBV11-2 to TRBJ1-2, with D hard to call. This CDR3 has 12 residues. Germline-derived CDR1 and CDR2 are SGHAT and FQNNGV. This CDR3 reads CANSPHEYGYTF. The CDR3 coding sequence is TGTGCCAACAGCCCCCACGAGTATGGCTACACCTTC. The entire variable domain, with the rest obtained from reference TRBV11-2 and TRBJ1-2, is as follows: EAGVAQSPRYKIIEKRQSVAFWCNPISGHATLYWYQQILGQGPKLLIQFQNNGVVDDSQLPKDRFSAERLKGVDSTLKIQPAKLEDSAVYLCANSPHEYGYTFGSGTRLTVV.

J is TRBJ1-2 and V is TRBV6-6; 7 bases line up with TRBD1. From germline, CDR1 is MNHNY and CDR2 SVGAGI (reference sequence). The V and J ends lost 5 bases and 4 bases, in that order; junction bases with no gene match: 7. The CDR3 is made up of 14 amino acids. The CDR3 reads CASSPYRGPYGYTF. The CDR3 DNA follows: TGTGCCAGCAGTCCTTACAGGGGACCCTATGGCTACACCTTC.

Many counts were recorded for this clonotype. The V gene is TRBV29-1, the J gene TRBJ2-5; D is uncertain. The V and J ends lost 5 bases and 3 bases respectively, with 10 bases between them. This CDR3 is built from 12 residues. Looked up from germline, CDR1 is SQVTM and CDR2 is ANQGSEA. CDR3 in DNA: TGCAGCGTTTCCCCGGTAGAAGAGACCCAGTACTTC. Translation gives CSVSPVEETQYF.

Only a few counts were recorded for this clonotype. This chain joins TRBV20-1 and TRBJ2-7; 9 bases match TRBD2. Germline CDR1 DFQATT, CDR2 SNEGSKA (reference sequence). Trimming at V came to 2 bases and at J to 2 bases, leaving 4 bases not matched to a gene. The CDR3 runs to 14 residues. Here the CDR3 reads CSARQAGGTYEQYF. The CDR3, as DNA: TGCAGTGCTAGACAGGCGGGGGGGACCTACGAGCAGTACTTC.

Only a few counts were recorded for this clonotype. Here the CDR3 DNA reads TGCGCCAGCAGTGCCCTAACCACAGATACGCAGTATTTT. This translates into CASSALTTDTQYF. The rearrangement joins TRBV10-2 to TRBJ2-3; the D is unclear. This CDR3 comprises 13 residues. Between the trimmed V and J ends, which lost 4 bases and 2 bases, there was a span of 7 bases. CDR1 is WSHSY and CDR2 is SAAADI in the germline V gene.

This clonotype is deemed medium-sized. The chain is built from TRBV2 and TRBJ1-4; tentatively, D is TRBD1 (5 bases). V gave up 1 base and J gave up 2 bases, with 8 bases separating them. The CDR3 runs 15 residues. Germline V gives CDR1 SNHLY, CDR2 FYNNEI. CDR3 sequence: CASSEVRGTNEKLFF. CDR3 DNA sequence: TGTGCCAGCAGTGAAGTTCGGGGGACTAATGAAAAACTGTTTTTT.

Note on this clonotype: A junction end diverges from the germline sequence, so it may reflect a read error. The CDR3 nucleotides read TGTGCCAGCAGTTACGGGGCAGCTTCGAACGCTGAAGCTTTCTTT. Translation gives CASSYGAASNAEAFF. The genes are TRBV6-6 and TRBJ1-1; D might be TRBD1 (5 bases). The CDR3 loop spans 15 amino acids. Germline V CDR1 and CDR2: MNHNY, SVGAGI (reference sequence).

This clonotype has just a few counts. This chain connects TRBV20-1 to TRBJ2-5; D might be TRBD1 (5 bases). Trimming cost V 4 bases and J 1 base, with 13 bases left between them. Germline V gene data show CDR1 as DFQATT and CDR2 as SNEGSKA (reference sequence). This CDR3 is 14 amino acids long. CDR3 residues: CSAIDSRVQETQYF. CDR3 nucleotides: TGCAGTGCTATTGACAGCCGGGTCCAAGAGACCCAGTACTTC.

The chain combines TRBV20-1 with TRBJ2-7; the D gene is possibly TRBD1 (5 bases). V was pared by 0 bases and J by 6 bases, with 12 bases between. CDR3 length: 13 amino acids. Germline lookup yields CDR1 DFQATT and CDR2 SNEGSKA (reference sequence). The CDR3 DNA reads as TGCAGTGCTAGAGATCAGGGCAGTTTCGAGCAGTACTTC. The encoded protein is CSARDQGSFEQYF.